This T cell receptor beta chain was recorded in a study of blood T cell repertoires in COVID-19. For the study at large: COVID-19 samples, acute and convalescent, were from the United States, Italy and Spain. Sources were T cells, B-cell-depleted T cells, or PBMCs; the material itself was cDNA or gDNA.

This CDR3 spans 13 amino acids. V lost 1 base and J 2 bases, leaving 5 bases between the germline ends. Germline lookup yields CDR1 LGHDT and CDR2 YNNKEL (reference sequence). TCRdb keeps only in-frame clones here, not all; method: immunoSEQ multiplex PCR. The table records around 400,000 clones, roughly four fifths of them present only once. This sequence joins TRBV3-1 (or the pseudogene TRBV3-2) and TRBJ1-2; D uncertain. Sequences were obtained from PBMCs or T cells enriched from blood (not recorded which). The receptor comes from a woman in her forties or fifties who had recovered from COVID-19. CDR3 sequence reads: CASSQAGNYGYTF. Written as DNA, the CDR3 is TGTGCCAGCAGCCAAGCGGGGAACTATGGCTACACCTTC.